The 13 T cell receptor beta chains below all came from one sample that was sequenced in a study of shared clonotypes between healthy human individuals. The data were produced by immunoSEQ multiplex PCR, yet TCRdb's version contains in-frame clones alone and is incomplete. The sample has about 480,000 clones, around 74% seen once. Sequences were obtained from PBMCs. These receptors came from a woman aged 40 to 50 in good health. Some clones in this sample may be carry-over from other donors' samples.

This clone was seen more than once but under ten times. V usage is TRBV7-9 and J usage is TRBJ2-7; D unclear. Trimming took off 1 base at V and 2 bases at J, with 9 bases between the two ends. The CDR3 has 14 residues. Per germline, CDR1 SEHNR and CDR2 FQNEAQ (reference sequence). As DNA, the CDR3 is TGTGCCAGCAGCTTAGACGTCGTGCCCTACGAGCAGTACTTC. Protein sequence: CASSLDVVPYEQYF.

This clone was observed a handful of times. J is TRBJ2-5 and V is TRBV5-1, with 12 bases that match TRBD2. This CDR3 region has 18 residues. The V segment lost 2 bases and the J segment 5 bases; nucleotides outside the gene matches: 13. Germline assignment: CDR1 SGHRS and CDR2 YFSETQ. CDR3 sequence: CASSLSTSGSGGGETQYF. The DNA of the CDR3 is TGCGCCAGCAGCTTATCGACTAGCGGGAGCGGGGGCGGGGAGACCCAGTACTTC. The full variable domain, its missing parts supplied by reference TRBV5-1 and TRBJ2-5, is KAGVTQTPRYLIKTRGQQVTLSCSPISGHRSVSWYQQTPGQGLQFLFEYFSETQRNKGNFPGRFSGRQFSNSRSEMNVSTLELGDSALYLCASSLSTSGSGGGETQYFGPGTRLLVL.

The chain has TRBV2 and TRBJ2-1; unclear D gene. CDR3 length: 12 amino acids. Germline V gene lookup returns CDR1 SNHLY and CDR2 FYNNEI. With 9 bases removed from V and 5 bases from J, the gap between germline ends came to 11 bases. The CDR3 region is CASTWGNNEQFF. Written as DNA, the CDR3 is TGTGCCAGTACTTGGGGAAACAATGAGCAGTTCTTC.

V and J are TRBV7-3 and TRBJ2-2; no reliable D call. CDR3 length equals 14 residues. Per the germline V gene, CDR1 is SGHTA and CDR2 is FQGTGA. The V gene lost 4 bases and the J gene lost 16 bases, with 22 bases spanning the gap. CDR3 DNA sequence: TGTGCCAGCAGCTACGGAACCGTCCGTGCCCCAAAGTTTTTT. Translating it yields CASSYGTVRAPKFF.

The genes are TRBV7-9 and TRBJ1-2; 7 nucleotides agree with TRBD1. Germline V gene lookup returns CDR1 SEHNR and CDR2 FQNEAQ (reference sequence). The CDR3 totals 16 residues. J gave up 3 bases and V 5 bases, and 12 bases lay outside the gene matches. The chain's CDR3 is CASSPLQGSIDYGYTF. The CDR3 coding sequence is TGTGCCAGCAGCCCTTTACAGGGGTCGATTGACTATGGCTACACCTTC.

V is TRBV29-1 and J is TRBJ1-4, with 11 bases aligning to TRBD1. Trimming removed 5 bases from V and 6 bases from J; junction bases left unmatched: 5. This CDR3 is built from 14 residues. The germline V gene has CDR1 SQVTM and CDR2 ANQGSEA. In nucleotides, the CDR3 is TGCAGCGTTACACCGGGACAGGGGGATGAAAAACTGTTTTTT. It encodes CSVTPGQGDEKLFF.

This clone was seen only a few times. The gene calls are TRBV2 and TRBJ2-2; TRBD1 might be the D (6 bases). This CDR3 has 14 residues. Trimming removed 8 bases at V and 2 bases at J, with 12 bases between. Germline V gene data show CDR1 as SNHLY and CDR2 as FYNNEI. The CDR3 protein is CASHRDTNTGELFF. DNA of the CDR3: TGTGCCAGCCACCGGGACACTAACACCGGGGAGCTGTTTTTT.

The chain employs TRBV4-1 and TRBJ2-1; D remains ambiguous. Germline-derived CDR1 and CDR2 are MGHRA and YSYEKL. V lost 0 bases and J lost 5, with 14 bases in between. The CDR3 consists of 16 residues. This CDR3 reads CASSQDPAVTNNEQFF. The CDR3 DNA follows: TGCGCCAGCAGCCAAGATCCGGCGGTTACCAACAATGAGCAGTTCTTC.

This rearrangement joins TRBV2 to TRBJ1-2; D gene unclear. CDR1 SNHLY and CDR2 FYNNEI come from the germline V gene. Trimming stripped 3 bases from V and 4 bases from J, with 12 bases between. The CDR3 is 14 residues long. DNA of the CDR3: TGTGCCAGCAGTGAGGGCAGTCAAGGCTATGGCTACACCTTC. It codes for CASSEGSQGYGYTF.

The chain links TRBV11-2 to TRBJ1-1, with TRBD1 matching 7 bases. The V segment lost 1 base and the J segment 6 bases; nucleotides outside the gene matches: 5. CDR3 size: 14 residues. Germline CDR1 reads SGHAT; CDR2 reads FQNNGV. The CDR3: CASSLAGGLAEAFF. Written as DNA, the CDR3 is TGTGCCAGCAGCTTAGCAGGGGGTCTCGCTGAAGCTTTCTTT.

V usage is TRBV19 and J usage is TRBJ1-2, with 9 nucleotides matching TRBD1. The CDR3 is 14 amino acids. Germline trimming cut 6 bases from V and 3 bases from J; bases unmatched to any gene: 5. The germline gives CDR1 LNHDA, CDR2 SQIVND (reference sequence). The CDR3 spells CASRAGQGYYGYTF. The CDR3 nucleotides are TGTGCCAGTAGGGCGGGACAGGGATACTATGGCTACACCTTC.

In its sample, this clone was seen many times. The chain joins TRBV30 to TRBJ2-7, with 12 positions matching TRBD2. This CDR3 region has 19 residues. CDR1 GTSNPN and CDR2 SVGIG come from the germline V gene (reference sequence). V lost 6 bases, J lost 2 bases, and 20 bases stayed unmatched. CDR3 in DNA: TGTGCCTGCCGGCAGGATCGACTAGCGGGAGTTCTACAAACCTACGAGCAGTACTTC. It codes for CACRQDRLAGVLQTYEQYF.

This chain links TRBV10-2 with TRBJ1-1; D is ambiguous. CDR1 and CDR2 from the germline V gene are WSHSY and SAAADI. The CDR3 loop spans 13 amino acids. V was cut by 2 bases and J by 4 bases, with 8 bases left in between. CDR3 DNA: TGCGCCAGCAGTGAGATTCCGGGCACTGAAGCTTTCTTT. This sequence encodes CASSEIPGTEAFF.